A selection of T cell receptor beta chains follows, all from one sample in a study of blood T cell repertoires in COVID-19. The protocol was immunoSEQ multiplex PCR, while the TCRdb copy is restricted to in-frame clones and leaves out a portion. This sample carries about 440,000 clones, roughly 91% of them seen once, and the ten largest clones take about 0.6%. Sequencing was done on a sample of PBMCs or T cells enriched from blood (not recorded which). These receptors all stem from a man aged 18 to 30 who had recovered from COVID-19. Each CDR3 is given with its conserved first and last residue. D genes are given only for firm matches. Some rows mark clone size as missing; the rest say once, few, many or name a class of expanded clone.

TRBD2	-	TRBV13	TRBJ2-1	CASSKRGQGNEQFF	TGTGCCAGCAGCAAGCGGGGGCAGGGCAATGAGCAGTTCTTC
-	-	TRBV28	TRBJ1-2	CASSVSVRGENGYTF	TGTGCCAGCTCAGTTTCGGTTAGGGGCGAGAATGGCTACACCTTC
-	-	TRBV4-1	TRBJ1-6	CASSQEERWGDNSPLHF	TGCGCCAGCAGCCAAGAAGAGCGGTGGGGGGATAATTCACCCCTCCACTTT
TRBD1	-	TRBV3-1/TRBV3-2	TRBJ1-3	CASSRRWTGVGNTIYF	TGTGCCAGCAGCCGTAGATGGACAGGAGTTGGAAACACCATATATTTT
-	-	TRBV5-6	TRBJ1-2	CASSLFGGTNYGYTF	TGTGCCAGCAGCTTGTTTGGGGGGACTAACTATGGCTACACCTTC
TRBD2	-	TRBV7-8	TRBJ2-1	CASSLDPSGYDYNEQFF	TGTGCCAGCAGCTTAGACCCTAGCGGATATGACTACAATGAGCAGTTCTTC
TRBD2	-	TRBV19	TRBJ2-1	CASSGGLAGGPGNEQFF	TGTGCCAGTAGTGGAGGATTAGCGGGAGGGCCTGGGAATGAGCAGTTCTTC
-	-	TRBV28	TRBJ1-4	CASMTELFSTNEKLFF	TGTGCCAGCATGACAGAACTTTTTTCAACTAATGAAAAACTGTTTTTT
-	-	TRBV19	TRBJ1-2	CASSIMENGYTF	TGTGCCAGTAGTATAATGGAGAATGGCTACACCTTC
TRBD1	-	TRBV3-1/TRBV3-2	TRBJ1-2	CASSQRAGQGAFGYTF	TGTGCCAGCAGCCAACGGGCGGGACAGGGGGCTTTTGGCTACACCTTC
TRBD2	-	TRBV2	TRBJ2-7	CASSEAGRGSYEQYF	TGTGCCAGCAGTGAAGCTGGGAGGGGTTCCTACGAGCAGTACTTC
-	-	TRBV30	TRBJ1-3	CAWSVRGGNTIYF	TGTGCCTGGAGTGTTAGGGGTGGAAACACCATATATTTT
TRBD1	-	TRBV19	TRBJ1-1	CASRSPPQGVNTEAFF	TGTGCCAGTAGATCACCACCCCAGGGGGTGAACACTGAAGCTTTCTTT
TRBD1	-	TRBV18	TRBJ2-1	CASSPRQGARDEQFF	TGTGCCAGCTCACCCCGACAGGGGGCGAGGGATGAGCAGTTCTTC
-	-	TRBV5-1	TRBJ1-6	CASSLGAGNNSPLHF	TGCGCCAGCAGCTTGGGGGCGGGCAATAATTCACCCCTCCACTTT
-	-	TRBV10-3	TRBJ2-3	CAIRPGATVSTDTQYF	TGTGCCATCAGGCCGGGAGCCACAGTCAGCACAGATACGCAGTATTTT
TRBD1	-	TRBV5-1	TRBJ1-2	CASSFTQGGIDYGYTF	TGCGCCAGCAGCTTTACACAGGGGGGAATCGACTATGGCTACACCTTC
-	once	TRBV5-1	TRBJ1-3	CASSPADSGNTIYF	TGCGCCAGCAGTCCAGCGGACTCTGGAAACACCATATATTTT
-	-	TRBV7-9	TRBJ1-2	CASSEAGRTYGYTF	TGTGCCAGCAGCGAAGCGGGACGGACCTATGGCTACACCTTC
TRBD1	-	TRBV6-5	TRBJ1-2	CASVTGVNYGYTF	TGTGCCAGCGTTACAGGGGTTAACTATGGCTACACCTTC
TRBD1	once	TRBV7-9	TRBJ1-3	CASSSRDRGNTIYF	TGTGCCAGCAGTTCCCGGGACAGGGGAAACACCATATATTTT
-	-	TRBV11-2	TRBJ1-2	CASSPWEAGGYTF	TGTGCCAGCAGCCCCTGGGAGGCAGGTGGCTACACCTTC
-	-	TRBV6-1	TRBJ1-2	CASRGQNYGYTF	TGTGCCAGCAGAGGACAGAACTATGGCTACACCTTC
TRBD2	-	TRBV9	TRBJ2-1	CASSVVAGNYNEQFF	TGTGCCAGCAGCGTAGTAGCGGGGAACTACAATGAGCAGTTCTTC
TRBD1	-	TRBV4-1	TRBJ1-4	CASSQGQGAFEKLFF	TGCGCCAGCAGCCAAGGACAGGGGGCTTTTGAAAAACTGTTTTTT
-	-	TRBV21-1	TRBJ2-5	CASLTELQETQYF	TGTGCCAGTTTGACAGAGCTCCAAGAGACCCAGTACTTC
TRBD1	-	TRBV27	TRBJ1-2	CASSLTRTGRSTNYGYTF	TGTGCCAGCAGTTTGACCCGGACAGGGAGATCCACTAACTATGGCTACACCTTC
TRBD1	-	TRBV28	TRBJ2-3	CASIFGTGWTDTQYF	TGTGCCAGCATCTTTGGGACAGGATGGACAGATACGCAGTATTTT
TRBD1	few	TRBV3-1/TRBV3-2	TRBJ1-6	CASSQLTGGGSPLHF	TGTGCCAGCAGCCAACTTACAGGGGGGGGTTCACCCCTCCACTTT
-	-	TRBV12-2	TRBJ2-4	CASRTGSGRENIQYF	TGTGCAAGTCGCACAGGTAGCGGGAGGGAAAACATTCAGTACTTC
-	-	TRBV3-1/TRBV3-2	TRBJ2-3	CASRPFPGSTDTQYF	TGTGCCAGCAGGCCATTCCCGGGGTCCACAGATACGCAGTATTTT
-	once	TRBV9	TRBJ2-1	CASTGVRGTSYNEQFF	TGTGCCAGCACGGGGGTTAGGGGTACCTCCTACAATGAGCAGTTCTTC
TRBD2	-	TRBV6-4	TRBJ2-7	CASSDPGTSGVTYEQYF	TGTGCCAGCAGTGACCCTGGGACTAGCGGGGTAACGTACGAGCAGTACTTC
-	-	TRBV25-1	TRBJ1-5	CASSESGAGVQPQHF	TGTGCCAGCAGTGAATCGGGGGCGGGGGTTCAGCCCCAGCATTTT
-	-	TRBV28	TRBJ1-5	CASSFGSGNQPQHF	TGTGCCAGCAGTTTCGGGTCGGGCAATCAGCCCCAGCATTTT
TRBD1	-	TRBV28	TRBJ1-6	CASSLGTGSSPLHF	TGTGCCAGCAGTTTGGGGACAGGGAGTTCACCCCTCCACTTT
-	-	TRBV7-3	TRBJ1-6	CASSLDPQGSPLHF	TGTGCCAGCAGCTTAGATCCACAGGGCTCACCCCTCCACTTT
TRBD1	-	TRBV4-1	TRBJ2-5	CASSQDWMTGERETQYF	TGCGCCAGCAGCCAAGATTGGATGACAGGGGAGAGAGAGACCCAGTACTTC
-	-	TRBV5-1	TRBJ2-7	CASSLETAYEQYF	TGCGCCAGCAGCTTGGAGACAGCTTACGAGCAGTACTTC
TRBD2	-	TRBV7-9	TRBJ2-1	CASSFIREGDNEQFF	TGTGCCAGCAGCTTTATCCGGGAGGGAGACAATGAGCAGTTCTTC
TRBD1	-	TRBV6-6	TRBJ1-2	CASSYSRTGGFDGYTF	TGTGCCAGCAGTTACTCGAGGACAGGGGGCTTTGATGGCTACACCTTC
TRBD2	-	TRBV4-1	TRBJ2-1	CASSQVGAGGSNNEQFF	TGCGCCAGCAGCCAAGTTGGCGCGGGAGGAAGTAACAATGAGCAGTTCTTC
TRBD1	-	TRBV28	TRBJ2-7	CASREGQGAAYEQYF	TGTGCCAGCAGAGAAGGACAGGGGGCGGCCTACGAGCAGTACTTC
TRBD2	-	TRBV9	TRBJ2-3	CASSISGILTDTQYF	TGTGCCAGCAGCATTAGCGGGATATTAACAGATACGCAGTATTTT
-	-	TRBV7-6	TRBJ1-4	CASSAQGYNEKLFF	TGTGCCAGCAGCGCCCAGGGGTATAATGAAAAACTGTTTTTT
-	-	TRBV4-1	TRBJ1-3	CASRNTGSSGNTIYF	TGCGCCAGCAGGAATACCGGGTCTTCTGGAAACACCATATATTTT
TRBD1	-	TRBV25-1	TRBJ2-7	CASSGTGYEQYF	TGTGCCAGCTCAGGGACAGGCTACGAGCAGTACTTC
-	few	TRBV12-5	TRBJ2-2	CASAAYRKNTGELFF	TGTGCTAGTGCCGCATACAGGAAGAACACCGGGGAGCTGTTTTTT
-	-	TRBV11-2	TRBJ2-1	CASSLQGQGSYNEQFF	TGTGCCAGCAGTTTACAGGGTCAAGGCTCCTACAATGAGCAGTTCTTC
-	-	TRBV6-5	TRBJ1-4	CASIRQKNEKLFF	TGTGCCAGCATAAGACAGAAGAATGAAAAACTGTTTTTT
-	-	TRBV12-3/TRBV12-4	TRBJ1-2	CASNNDRGYGYTF	TGTGCCAGCAATAACGACAGAGGCTATGGCTACACCTTC
TRBD1	-	TRBV30	TRBJ1-6	CAWSDRVGPLHF	TGTGCCTGGAGCGACAGGGTAGGGCCCCTCCACTTT
TRBD1	-	TRBV25-1	TRBJ1-6	CASSLGQGYSPLHF	TGTGCCAGCAGTCTCGGACAGGGGTATTCACCCCTCCACTTT
-	-	TRBV19	TRBJ2-2	CASSIGDKPGELFF	TGTGCCAGTAGTATAGGTGACAAGCCCGGGGAGCTGTTTTTT
TRBD2	-	TRBV3-1/TRBV3-2	TRBJ2-1	CASSQTSGRAKGRNEQFF	TGTGCCAGCAGCCAAACTAGCGGGAGGGCCAAGGGTCGGAATGAGCAGTTCTTC
-	-	TRBV6-5	TRBJ1-2	CASTKGQVYGYTF	TGTGCCAGCACCAAGGGGCAGGTCTATGGCTACACCTTC
TRBD1	-	TRBV7-3	TRBJ1-6	CASSPTDRAHNSPLHF	TGTGCCAGCAGCCCGACCGACAGGGCCCATAATTCACCCCTCCACTTT
TRBD2	-	TRBV5-1	TRBJ2-7	CASHRTSGNYEQYF	TGCGCCAGCCACCGGACTAGCGGGAACTACGAGCAGTACTTC
TRBD1	-	TRBV19	TRBJ1-5	CASSTGQTQPQHF	TGTGCCAGTAGTACGGGACAGACCCAGCCCCAGCATTTT
-	-	TRBV9	TRBJ2-2	CASSAYRDSRRAGELFF	TGTGCCAGCAGCGCTTATCGGGACTCCAGAAGGGCCGGGGAGCTGTTTTTT